The 31 T cell receptor beta chains reported below all come from one sample, sequenced in a study of tissue T cells after allogeneic stem cell transplantation. Sequencing was performed with immunoSEQ multiplex PCR; in TCRdb, only in-frame clones are kept and a portion is missing. This sample yields about 6,600 clones, of which less than 50% are seen a single time; 6.5% to 10% belongs to the top ten. Time point reported: mouse harvest day 7 after allogeneic transplant. Mouse grafts combined 10^7 T-cell-depleted bone marrow cells with 10^6 splenic CD5+ T cells. The sequenced sample was lymph node tissue. Receptors were obtained from a female BALB/c mouse given C57BL/6 T cells with graft-versus-host disease after an allogeneic hematopoietic cell transplant.

A note on this clone: Here the gene names and germline are mouse. CDR3 DNA, as far as it was read: TGTGCCAGCAGCTTAACGGCAAACTCCGACTACACC. Translating it yields CASSLTANSDYT. The CDR3, in full, reads CASSLTANSDYTF. The chain employs TRBV3 and TRBJ1-2; D uncertain. The read halts 1 residue ahead of the CDR3 end, with the missing end drawn from the germline J gene. V was pared by 2 bases and J by 0 bases, with 4 bases between. CDR1 SNHLY and CDR2 FYNGKV come from the germline V gene (reference sequence). The CDR3 runs 13 residues.

In its sample, this clone was seen a few times. Genes and germline come from the mouse. The read stops 1 residue short of the end of the CDR3; the missing end is completed from the germline J gene. The V gene is TRBV3, the J gene TRBJ2-5; maybe TRBD2 (6 bases). Germline CDR1 is SNHLY and CDR2 is FYNGKV (reference sequence). The CDR3 consists of 14 residues. Deletions cut 5 bases from V and 2 bases from J, with 11 bases between. CDR3 protein: CASSPRDFQDTQYF. Partial CDR3 DNA: TGTGCCAGCAGCCCTCGGGACTTCCAAGACACCCAGTAC.

This clone showed up just once. Mouse names are used for the genes. The CDR3 end falls 1 residue outside the read, so it is completed with the germline J gene. The chain uses TRBV13-3 and TRBJ2-1; D ambiguous. V lost 0 bases, J lost 1 base, and 5 bases lay in between. Germline lookup yields CDR1 NNHDY and CDR2 SYVADS. The CDR3 has 14 amino acids. The CDR3 bases that were read are TGTGCCAGCAGTGATGACAGAAACTATGCTGAGCAGTTC. Amino acids: CASSDDRNYAEQF. The entire CDR3 protein is CASSDDRNYAEQFF.

Of note for this clone: Gene names denote mouse genes. From the germline J gene comes the end of the CDR3, since the read stops 1 residue before it. V is TRBV13-3 and J is TRBJ1-4, with D hard to call. This CDR3 has 13 amino acids. Germline V CDR1 and CDR2: NNHDY, SYVADS. Between the trimmed V and J ends, which lost 0 bases and 4 bases, there was a span of 4 bases. Partial CDR3 DNA: TGTGCCAGCAGTGATGGAGGCAACGAAAGATTATTT. Translated, it gives CASSDGGNERLF. The complete CDR3 reads CASSDGGNERLFF.

Only one count was recorded for this clone. The genes are named according to mouse. The observed sequence ends 1 residue before the CDR3 terminus, with the missing tail filled in from the germline J gene. The chain carries TRBV16 and TRBJ2-3; D unresolved. The length of the CDR3 is 13 residues. CDR1 is SGHSA, CDR2 FRNQAP, per germline. Trimming shortened V by 0 bases and J by 5 bases, and 6 bases separated the two germline ends. CDR3 bases read: TGTGCAAGCAGCTTAGATGGGCGAGAAACGCTGTAT. As protein: CASSLDGRETLY. The complete CDR3 reads CASSLDGRETLYF.

In its sample, this clone is medium-sized (0.01 to 0.1%). Here the gene names and germline are mouse. The read falls 1 residue short of the CDR3 end, and the missing part is taken from the germline J gene. The chain joins TRBV4 to TRBJ1-4; the D gene is possibly TRBD1 (6 bases). The V gene's germline CDR1 is LGHDT and CDR2 YNNKQL (reference sequence). V gave up 4 bases and J gave up 1 base, with 7 bases separating them. The CDR3 loop spans 14 amino acids. The CDR3 DNA, read in part, is TGTGCCAGCAGCTTCAGGGGTTCCAACGAAAGATTATTT. Amino acid sequence: CASSFRGSNERLF. The whole CDR3 sequence is CASSFRGSNERLFF.

With regard to this clone: Gene names are mouse gene names. The read falls 1 residue short of the CDR3 end, and the missing part is taken from the germline J gene. This chain uses TRBV13-1 with TRBJ2-4; weak D call: TRBD1 (6 bases). Trimming pared 5 bases from V and 5 bases from J, leaving 6 bases between. From germline, CDR1 is NSHNY and CDR2 SYGAGN. The CDR3 is 11 residues long. The CDR3 sequence is CASRQGNTLYF. The covered CDR3 bases are TGTGCCAGCAGACAGGGAAACACCTTGTAC.

As regards this clone: Gene and germline names: mouse. The sequenced fragment ends 1 residue before the CDR3 boundary, so the rest is inferred from the germline J gene. V usage is TRBV26 and J usage is TRBJ2-7; a weak D match, TRBD1 (6 bases). V was shortened by 5 bases and J by 5 bases, with 10 bases between the two germline ends. The CDR3 length is 12 residues. Looked up from germline, CDR1 is KGHPV and CDR2 is FQNQEV (reference sequence). The CDR3 loop reads CASSYRVDEQYF. CDR3 DNA (partial): TGTGCCAGCAGTTACAGGGTGGATGAACAGTAC.

Worth noting for this clone: The gene symbols are mouse symbols. The CDR3 is cut off 1 residue early in the read; its end comes from the germline J gene. This chain joins TRBV26 and TRBJ2-2; possibly TRBD1 for D (6 bases). The germline gives CDR1 KGHPV, CDR2 FQNQEV (reference sequence). CDR3 length: 12 residues. V was pared by 6 bases and J by 5 bases, with 7 bases between. Partial CDR3 DNA: TGTGCCAGCAGCACAGGGACCGGGCAGCTCTAC. Translation: CASSTGTGQLY. The CDR3 in full is CASSTGTGQLYF.

This clone was counted between two and nine times. Any gene name here is a mouse gene name. The read terminates 1 residue before the CDR3 end, so the remaining end is supplied by the germline J gene. This chain connects TRBV19 to TRBJ1-1; maybe TRBD1 (6 bases). The V end was cut by 4 bases, the J end by 0 bases, with 13 bases between. Looked up from germline, CDR1 is FNHDT and CDR2 is SITEND (reference sequence). This CDR3 spans 15 amino acids. The part of the CDR3 DNA that was read is TGTGCCAGCAGTCTTCGGGACACCTCAAACACAGAAGTCTTC. This sequence encodes CASSLRDTSNTEVF. The full CDR3 protein reads CASSLRDTSNTEVFF.

Concerning this clone: The gene names here belong to mouse. Read coverage stops 1 residue before the CDR3 terminus; the germline J gene supplies the remainder. The chain carries TRBV12-1 and TRBJ1-3; a possible D gene is TRBD1 (5 bases). The V end lost 0 bases, the J end lost 3 bases, and 11 bases lay between the germline ends. Germline V CDR1 and CDR2: SGHSN, HYEKVE. The CDR3 sequence is 15 residues long. The CDR3 sequence: CASSLVWGGGNTLYF. CDR3 bases read: TGTGCCAGCTCTCTCGTATGGGGCGGTGGAAATACGCTCTAT.

Note on this clone: The gene names given are mouse names. Read data end 1 residue before the CDR3 end; the end is taken from the germline J gene. The chain recombines TRBV26 with TRBJ2-7; 9 bases align to TRBD1. This CDR3 is built from 14 residues. With 3 bases clipped from V and 2 bases from J, the junction kept 2 bases outside the gene matches. Germline V lookup: CDR1 KGHPV, CDR2 FQNQEV (reference sequence). The CDR3 bases that were read are TGTGCCAGCAGTCTTGGGACAGGGCCCTATGAACAGTAC. It encodes CASSLGTGPYEQY. The entire CDR3 sequence reads CASSLGTGPYEQYF. Full variable domain (rest looked up from reference TRBV26 and TRBJ2-7): NSKVIQTPRYLVKGQGQKAKMRCIPEKGHPVVFWYQQNKNNEFKFLINFQNQEVLQQIDMTEKRFSAECPSNSPCSLEIQSSEAGDSALYLCASSLGTGPYEQYFGPGTRLTVL.

Regarding this clone: All gene names here are mouse names. The DNA ends 1 residue before the CDR3 does, and the rest of the CDR3 is filled in from the germline J gene. The sample contains more than one DNA sequence encoding this CDR3. V is TRBV26 and J is TRBJ2-7; D possibly uses TRBD1 or TRBD2 (5 bases each). Germline V gene lookup returns CDR1 KGHPV and CDR2 FQNQEV (reference sequence). The CDR3 has 12 residues. V was cut by 1 base and J by 4 bases, with 5 bases left in between. The chain's CDR3 is CASSLWGYEQYF. The CDR3 bases that were read are TGTGCCAGCAGTCTGTGGGGGTATGAACAGTAC.

This clone was counted a few times. Gene names refer to mouse genes. The read comes to an end 1 residue before the CDR3 does, leaving the germline J gene to fill in the end. The chain employs TRBV26 and TRBJ1-4, with D tentatively TRBD1 (6 bases). V lost 10 bases, J lost 4 bases, and 10 bases lay in between. Germline V CDR1 and CDR2: KGHPV, FQNQEV (reference sequence). The length of the CDR3 is 12 residues. CDR3 sequence reads: CATGTLNERLFF. The DNA read from the CDR3 is TGTGCCACCGGGACACTCAACGAAAGATTATTT. The whole variable domain, filled in from reference TRBV26 and TRBJ1-4, reads NSKVIQTPRYLVKGQGQKAKMRCIPEKGHPVVFWYQQNKNNEFKFLINFQNQEVLQQIDMTEKRFSAECPSNSPCSLEIQSSEAGDSALYLCATGTLNERLFFGHGTKLSVL.

A remark on this clone: The listed genes are named as in mouse. The read finishes 1 residue shy of the CDR3 end, and the germline J gene is used to complete it. The chain joins TRBV14 to TRBJ1-1, with no clear D. The CDR3 contains 13 residues. CDR1 is SGHDT and CDR2 is FRDEAV in the germline V gene. V was clipped by 0 bases and J by 0 bases, with 3 bases between them. The CDR3 here is CASSFSSNTEVFF. The covered CDR3 bases are TGTGCCAGCAGTTTCTCATCAAACACAGAAGTCTTC. Using reference TRBV14 and TRBJ1-1 for the parts outside the CDR3, the full variable domain is EAGVTQSPRYAVLQEGQAVSFWCDPISGHDTLYWYQQPRDQGPQLLVYFRDEAVIDNSQLPSDRFSAVRPKGTNSTLKIQSAKQGDTATYLCASSFSSNTEVFFGKGTRLTVV.

For this clone: Any gene name here is a mouse gene name. The read ends 1 residue shy of where the CDR3 ends; the end is completed using the germline J gene. The gene calls are TRBV24 and TRBJ1-4, with a possible D match to TRBD1 (6 bases). Trimming left V 3 bases short and J 3 bases short, with 11 bases between. Germline CDR1 is KGHTA and CDR2 is FRNEEI. This CDR3 is built from 15 residues. The DNA read from the CDR3 is TGTGCCAGCAGTCTCGGGGGGCGCACCAACGAAAGATTATTT. This encodes CASSLGGRTNERLF. The whole CDR3 sequence is CASSLGGRTNERLFF.

In this sample, this clone turned up a few times. Gene names are the mouse ones. The DNA ends 1 residue before the CDR3 does, and the rest of the CDR3 is filled in from the germline J gene. The chain combines TRBV26 with TRBJ2-7; D call uncertain. Per the germline V gene, CDR1 is KGHPV and CDR2 is FQNQEV (reference sequence). The CDR3 runs 13 residues. The V end was cut by 7 bases, the J end by 3 bases, with 13 bases between. CDR3 in amino acids: CASTSGSFYEQYF. CDR3 DNA (partial): TGTGCCAGCACCTCCGGGTCCTTCTATGAACAGTAC.

About this clone: Germline and genes here are mouse. The read halts 1 residue ahead of the CDR3 end, with the missing end drawn from the germline J gene. J is TRBJ2-5 and V is TRBV12-2; 13 bases are shared with TRBD2. Looked up from germline, CDR1 is SGHLS and CDR2 is HYDKME. J lost 4 bases, V lost 7 bases, and 1 base had no gene match. The CDR3 has 13 amino acids. CDR3 protein: CARDWGGEDTQYF. Partial CDR3 DNA: TGTGCCAGGGACTGGGGGGGCGAAGACACCCAGTAC.

For this clone: Genes and germline come from the mouse. Read coverage stops 1 residue before the CDR3 terminus; the germline J gene supplies the remainder. The chain combines TRBV20 with TRBJ2-4; D not certain. V was clipped by 2 bases and J by 3 bases, with 9 bases between them. Germline assignment: CDR1 GFQATS and CDR2 STVNSAI. The CDR3 is made up of 13 amino acids. The chain's CDR3 is CGARFGAQNTLYF. Incomplete CDR3 DNA: TGTGGTGCTAGGTTTGGTGCCCAAAACACCTTGTAC.

About this clone itself: Gene names and germline match the mouse. The read is 1 residue too short to cover the CDR3 end, so that end is filled in from the germline J gene. The chain carries TRBV26 and TRBJ2-4, with D unclear. Germline V CDR1 and CDR2: KGHPV, FQNQEV (reference sequence). The CDR3 contains 13 residues. The V end lost 5 bases, the J end lost 0 bases, and 6 bases lay between the germline ends. The covered CDR3 bases are TGTGCCAGCAGTTCTCGGAGTCAAAACACCTTGTAC. Translated, it gives CASSSRSQNTLY. From start to end, the CDR3 is CASSSRSQNTLYF.

Of note for this clone: Genes and germline are mouse. Read coverage stops 1 residue before the CDR3 terminus; the germline J gene supplies the remainder. The genes are TRBV5 and TRBJ2-2; D is unresolved. CDR1 is LGHNA and CDR2 is YNLKQL in the germline V gene (reference sequence). Trimming cost V 1 base and J 0 bases, with 6 bases left between them. This CDR3 is built from 15 residues. The CDR3 protein is CASSQGTANTGQLYF. CDR3 bases read: TGTGCCAGCAGCCAAGGGACCGCAAACACCGGGCAGCTCTAC.

This clone was seen only a few times. Gene names follow the mouse nomenclature. Coverage ceases 1 residue before the CDR3 finishes, and the germline J gene fills in the end. V is TRBV26 and J is TRBJ2-3, with D unresolved. Per germline, CDR1 KGHPV and CDR2 FQNQEV (reference sequence). Trimming stripped 4 bases from V and 0 bases from J, with 5 bases between. This CDR3 region has 13 residues. CDR3 in amino acids: CASSRGSAETLYF. The DNA read from the CDR3 is TGTGCCAGCAGTCGAGGTAGTGCAGAAACGCTGTAT.

On this clone itself: These gene names are mouse names. The CDR3 end lies 1 residue beyond the end of the read and is filled in from the germline J gene. The V call is TRBV15, the J call TRBJ1-3; D remains unclear. This CDR3 is 11 amino acids long. Germline V gene data show CDR1 as SGHND and CDR2 as FRSKSL. Trimming stripped 0 bases from V and 8 bases from J, with 2 bases between. CDR3 in amino acids: CASSLADTLYF. The part of the CDR3 DNA that was read is TGTGCCAGCAGTTTAGCTGATACGCTCTAT.

As for this clone: Mouse names are used for the genes. Read coverage stops 1 residue before the CDR3 terminus; the germline J gene supplies the remainder. The V gene is TRBV13-3, the J gene TRBJ2-1, with 7 bases that match TRBD1. Germline V gene sequence: CDR1 NNHDY, CDR2 SYVADS. CDR3 length equals 13 residues. V shed 2 bases and J 7 bases; nucleotides not matched to a gene: 3. The covered CDR3 bases are TGTGCCAGCAGTGAGACAGGGTGGGCTGAGCAGTTC. Translated: CASSETGWAEQF. The whole CDR3 is CASSETGWAEQFF.

About this clone itself: All gene names here are mouse names. The CDR3 end is not reached by the read, which stops 1 residue before it; the germline J gene fills it in. V and J are TRBV16 and TRBJ1-1; D not certain. The germline V and J ends were trimmed by 0 bases and 3 bases, with 5 bases remaining between them. The length of the CDR3 is 13 residues. In germline, CDR1 is SGHSA, CDR2 FRNQAP. The CDR3 is CASSLEGDTEVFF. The CDR3 DNA, read in part, is TGTGCAAGCAGCTTAGAGGGTGACACAGAAGTCTTC. The whole variable domain, remainder taken from reference TRBV16 and TRBJ1-1, is NAGVIQTPRHKVTGKGQEATLWCEPISGHSAVFWYRQTIVQGLEFLTYFRNQAPIDDSGMPKERFSAQMPNQSHSTLKIQSTQPQDSAVYLCASSLEGDTEVFFGKGTRLTVV.

This clone was found a few times. The gene symbols are mouse symbols. The read is 1 residue too short to cover the CDR3 end, so that end is filled in from the germline J gene. The chain couples TRBV26 to TRBJ1-6; possible D gene TRBD1, 6 bases. TRBJ1-6 is recorded as an ORF, its role being uncertain. This CDR3 contains 14 residues. The germline V gene encodes CDR1 KGHPV and CDR2 FQNQEV (reference sequence). Trimming cost V 6 bases and J 4 bases, with 10 bases left between them. The CDR3 bases that were read are TGTGCCAGCAGCCGTGGACAGTATAATTCGCCCCTCTAC. Protein sequence: CASSRGQYNSPLY. The whole CDR3 sequence reads CASSRGQYNSPLYF.

This clone was observed a few times. The germline and genes are mouse ones. The CDR3 reads CASSLRGRSDYTF. Incomplete CDR3 DNA: TGTGCCAGCAGCCTCAGGGGGAGGTCCGACTACACC. The chain recombines TRBV3 with TRBJ1-2, with 7 positions matching TRBD1. The read is 1 residue too short to cover the CDR3 end, so that end is filled in from the germline J gene. J was trimmed by 5 bases and V by 5 bases; bases with no gene match: 5. This CDR3 has 13 amino acids. Germline CDR1 reads SNHLY; CDR2 reads FYNGKV (reference sequence).

On this clone itself: Mouse gene names and germline throughout. The read ends 1 residue shy of where the CDR3 ends; the end is completed using the germline J gene. V and J are TRBV14 and TRBJ2-4; D remains unclear. The germline V and J ends were trimmed by 0 bases and 0 bases, with 5 bases remaining between them. Germline CDR1 SGHDT, CDR2 FRDEAV. This CDR3 is 14 amino acids long. CDR3 bases read: TGTGCCAGCAGTTTCTGGGGTAGTCAAAACACCTTGTAC. Protein product: CASSFWGSQNTLY. The complete CDR3 reads CASSFWGSQNTLYF.

This clone was observed once. Gene names are mouse gene names. The DNA ends 1 residue before the CDR3 does, and the rest of the CDR3 is filled in from the germline J gene. The J gene is TRBJ2-2, the V gene TRBV24; tentatively, D is TRBD1 (6 bases). The CDR3 contains 13 residues. From germline, CDR1 is KGHTA and CDR2 FRNEEI. The V end lost 7 bases, the J end lost 1 base, and 7 bases lay between the germline ends. CDR3 protein: CASKGENTGQLYF. The DNA read from the CDR3 is TGTGCCAGCAAGGGGGAAAACACCGGGCAGCTCTAC.

By its share, this clone is medium-sized (0.01 to 0.1%). Germline and genes: mouse. The CDR3 is cut off 1 residue early in the read; its end comes from the germline J gene. The genes are TRBV3 and TRBJ2-5, with D perhaps TRBD2 (5 bases). The germline V and J ends were trimmed by 3 bases and 1 base, with 8 bases remaining between them. CDR1 and CDR2 (germline): SNHLY, FYNGKV (reference sequence). The CDR3 has 14 residues. CDR3 residues: CASSFGLYQDTQYF. The sequenced CDR3 bases are TGTGCCAGCAGCTTTGGACTATACCAAGACACCCAGTAC.

Points on this clone: Genes and germline are mouse. The missing CDR3 end, 1 residue past where the read stops, is filled in from the germline J gene. The J gene is TRBJ1-1, the V gene TRBV1, with no clear D. Germline V gene lookup returns CDR1 NSQYPW and CDR2 LRSPGD (reference sequence). The ends were cut back, 0 bases at V and 9 bases at J, with 8 bases in the middle. The CDR3 has 12 residues. The chain's CDR3 is CTCSAEVGKVFF. Incomplete CDR3 DNA: TGCACCTGCAGTGCAGAAGTGGGGAAAGTCTTC.